This TCR beta chain was sequenced for a study of CD8 T cells in Susac syndrome. The RNA, about 0.45 to 1 ug, was put through reverse transcription using random hexamers. The TCR beta CDR3 was amplified by immunoSEQ multiplex PCR across 54 Vbeta, 13 Jbeta. TCRdb re-derived calls from the immunoSEQ multiplex PCR reads in MiXCR, one entry per CDR3 protein. The sample holds some 450,000 distinct CDR3 sequences, around 85% seen once. The study used treatment-naive patients who had stable or active relapsing-remitting disease as multiple sclerosis controls. TEMRA cells were FACS-enriched and CD8+ and CD4+ T cells negatively isolated. CDR3 length: 13 amino acids. V was shortened by 8 bases and J by 0 bases, with 10 bases between the two germline ends. CDR1 is ENHRY, CDR2 SYGVKD, per germline.

The chain is built from TRBV10-3 and TRBJ1-1, with D possibly matching TRBD1 (6 bases). The clonotype was recovered from a human donor with multiple sclerosis. Material for sequencing was CD8+ T cells from PBMCs. CDR3 loop: CAISGDLNTEAFF. DNA for the CDR3: TGTGCCATCTCAGGGGACCTGAACACTGAAGCTTTCTTT.